This entry lists 17 T cell receptor beta chains sequenced from one sample in a study of shared clonotypes between healthy human individuals. Method: immunoSEQ multiplex PCR; TCRdb's copy keeps in-frame clones and lacks some. This table holds hundreds of thousands of clones, around 73% found once. The specimen sequenced was memory CD4+ T cells sorted from blood. The subset is: CD45RA-negative fraction. These receptors originate from a young woman in good health.

This clone was counted between two and nine times. The rearrangement links TRBV5-4 to TRBJ1-4; D unresolved. The CDR3 sequence is 15 residues long. Germline CDR1 SGHNT, CDR2 YYREEE (reference sequence). The V and J ends lost 7 bases and 7 bases respectively, with 20 bases between them. The CDR3, as DNA: TGTGCCAGCCTCACGAAAATTCGGGTTGGTGAAAAACTGTTTTTT. Its protein is CASLTKIRVGEKLFF.

CDR3 DNA sequence: TGTGCCAGCGAGGAAACTTCTGGGGCCAACGTCCTGACTTTC. This encodes CASEETSGANVLTF. The chain uses TRBV5-5 and TRBJ2-6, with no clear D. The CDR3 has 14 amino acids. Germline V lookup: CDR1 SGHKS, CDR2 YYEKEE (reference sequence). Deletions cut 7 bases from V and 1 base from J, with 9 bases between. Together with reference TRBV5-5 and TRBJ2-6, the CDR3 gives the full variable domain: DAGVTQSPTHLIKTRGQQVTLRCSPISGHKSVSWYQQVLGQGPQFIFQYYEKEERGRGNFPDRFSARQFPNYSSELNVNALLLGDSALYLCASEETSGANVLTFGAGSRLTVL.

The sample holds one count of this clone. For the CDR3, the DNA is TGTGCCAGCAGCACCGGGTCGCTCTCTGGAAACACCATATATTTT. Translated, it gives CASSTGSLSGNTIYF. The chain combines TRBV9 with TRBJ1-3; no firm D call. This CDR3 spans 15 amino acids. Trimming pared 4 bases from V and 0 bases from J, leaving 11 bases between. Germline lookup yields CDR1 SGDLS and CDR2 YYNGEE.

The chain carries TRBV6-5 and TRBJ2-1; possible D gene TRBD2, 6 bases. V was cut by 3 bases and J by 3 bases, with 12 bases left in between. The germline gives CDR1 MNHEY, CDR2 SVGAGI. The CDR3 spans 15 residues. The CDR3 DNA sequence: TGTGCCAGCAGTTATCCTGCGGGGCTCTACAATGAGCAGTTCTTC. Protein sequence: CASSYPAGLYNEQFF.

J is TRBJ2-1 and V is TRBV28; perhaps TRBD2 as D (5 bases). Trimming left V 3 bases short and J 0 bases short, with 9 bases between. The CDR3 is 15 amino acids. CDR1 MDHEN and CDR2 SYDVKM come from the germline V gene. The CDR3 bases are TGTGCCAGCAGTTTTACCCGGGGCTCCTACAATGAGCAGTTCTTC. Protein sequence: CASSFTRGSYNEQFF. Drawing the rest from reference TRBV28 and TRBJ2-1, the complete variable domain is DVKVTQSSRYLVKRTGEKVFLECVQDMDHENMFWYRQDPGLGLRLIYFSYDVKMKEKGDIPEGYSVSREKKERFSLILESASTNQTSMYLCASSFTRGSYNEQFFGPGTRLTVL.

This rearrangement joins TRBV6-1 to TRBJ2-5; 7 nucleotides line up with TRBD1. V dropped 6 bases and J dropped 5; count of bases not matched to a gene: 6. CDR1 and CDR2 from the germline V gene are MNHNS and SASEGT. This CDR3 region has 13 residues. Here the CDR3 reads CASRKQGNETQYF. CDR3 DNA: TGTGCCAGCAGGAAACAGGGGAACGAGACCCAGTACTTC.

This clone occurred a few times. The J gene is TRBJ1-2, the V gene TRBV10-1, with D maybe TRBD1 (6 bases). The V and J ends lost 4 bases and 4 bases respectively, with 10 bases between them. The germline CDR1 and CDR2 sequences are WNHNN and SYGVQD (reference sequence). The CDR3 consists of 13 residues. DNA of the CDR3: TGCGCCAGCAGTGCCAGGGGCAGCTATGGCTACACCTTC. As protein: CASSARGSYGYTF.

The CDR3 region has the DNA TGTGCCAGCAGTTACTCCGGGACTAGCGGCCACAATGAGCAGTTCTTC. Translating gives CASSYSGTSGHNEQFF. This sequence joins TRBV2 and TRBJ2-1; 11 bases align to TRBD2. The CDR3 totals 16 residues. Germline CDR1 is SNHLY and CDR2 is FYNNEI. V lost 5 bases, J lost 5 bases, and 8 bases stayed unmatched.

In this sample, this clone turned up once. The chain recombines TRBV27 with TRBJ1-5, with D unclear. This CDR3 has 13 residues. From germline, CDR1 is MNHEY and CDR2 SMNVEV (reference sequence). V was clipped by 2 bases and J by 4 bases, with 6 bases between them. The CDR3 protein is CASSLNWNQPQHF. The CDR3 bases are TGTGCCAGCAGTTTAAATTGGAATCAGCCCCAGCATTTT.

This clone was seen a single time. V and J are TRBV4-1 and TRBJ2-2, with 7 positions matching TRBD2. CDR3 size: 15 residues. Germline V gives CDR1 MGHRA, CDR2 YSYEKL. J gave up 4 bases and V 4 bases, and 6 bases lay outside the gene matches. CDR3: CASSLSLAGTGELFF. CDR3 DNA: TGCGCCAGCAGCCTATCCTTAGCGGGCACCGGGGAGCTGTTTTTT.

Note on this clone: The sample holds other DNA sequences that translate to the same CDR3. CDR3: CASSESETQYF. The CDR3 DNA sequence: TGTGCCAGCAGTGAGTCAGAGACCCAGTACTTC. This chain links TRBV2 with TRBJ2-5; no clear D gene. Germline V CDR1 and CDR2: SNHLY, FYNNEI. The V and J ends lost 3 bases and 4 bases respectively, with 3 bases between them. This CDR3 region has 11 residues.

The chain joins TRBV23-1 to TRBJ1-6, with D perhaps TRBD1 (6 bases). TRBV23-1 is given ORF status, its function remaining uncertain. The CDR3 consists of 14 residues. V was shortened by 8 bases and J by 7 bases, with 15 bases between the two germline ends. The CDR3 DNA sequence: TGCGCCAGCGGATTAGGCGGACAGAATTCACCCCTCCACTTT. Amino acids: CASGLGGQNSPLHF.

The genes are TRBV4-1 and TRBJ2-7; the match to TRBD1 covers 9 bases. CDR1 is MGHRA, CDR2 YSYEKL, per germline. After removal of 0 bases from V and 4 bases from J, the junction contained 16 bases not matched to a gene. The CDR3 sequence is 19 residues long. The CDR3: CASSQDLSLVGQGSYEQYF. In nucleotides, the CDR3 is TGCGCCAGCAGCCAAGATCTTAGTCTGGTGGGACAGGGTTCGTACGAGCAGTACTTC.

The V gene is TRBV4-1, the J gene TRBJ2-1, with unresolved D. Trimming removed 0 bases at V and 0 bases at J, with 9 bases between. The CDR3 spans 16 residues. Germline lookup yields CDR1 MGHRA and CDR2 YSYEKL. The CDR3 loop reads CASSQETLNSYNEQFF. The DNA of the CDR3 is TGCGCCAGCAGCCAAGAAACGCTAAACTCCTACAATGAGCAGTTCTTC.

This chain connects TRBV5-4 to TRBJ2-1; 11 nucleotides agree with TRBD2. Germline CDR1 SGHNT, CDR2 YYREEE (reference sequence). Trimming cost V 0 bases and J 9 bases; bases outside gene matches: 8. There are 16 residues in the CDR3. The CDR3 sequence: CASSLAGASGRTEQFF. In DNA form, the CDR3 reads TGTGCCAGCAGCTTGGCCGGGGCTAGCGGGAGGACTGAGCAGTTCTTC. The whole variable domain, filled in from reference TRBV5-4 and TRBJ2-1, reads ETGVTQSPTHLIKTRGQQVTLRCSSQSGHNTVSWYQQALGQGPQFIFQYYREEENGRGNFPPRFSGLQFPNYSSELNVNALELDDSALYLCASSLAGASGRTEQFFGPGTRLTVL.

This rearrangement joins TRBV5-1 to TRBJ1-2, with unresolved D. Germline CDR1 and CDR2: SGHRS and YFSETQ. V lost 4 bases, J lost 0 bases, and 10 bases lay in between. The CDR3 is 14 amino acids. CDR3 nucleotide sequence: TGCGCCAGCAGCATAGGAACTCCTAACTATGGCTACACCTTC. It codes for CASSIGTPNYGYTF.

The CDR3 is CASSQPPKRMDEQFF. For the CDR3, the DNA is TGCGCCAGCAGCCAACCACCAAAGCGTATGGATGAGCAGTTCTTC. This sequence joins TRBV4-1 and TRBJ2-1; no reliable D call. Germline CDR1 reads MGHRA; CDR2 reads YSYEKL. Trimming took 2 bases from V and 8 from J, leaving 16 bases between them. There are 15 residues in the CDR3.